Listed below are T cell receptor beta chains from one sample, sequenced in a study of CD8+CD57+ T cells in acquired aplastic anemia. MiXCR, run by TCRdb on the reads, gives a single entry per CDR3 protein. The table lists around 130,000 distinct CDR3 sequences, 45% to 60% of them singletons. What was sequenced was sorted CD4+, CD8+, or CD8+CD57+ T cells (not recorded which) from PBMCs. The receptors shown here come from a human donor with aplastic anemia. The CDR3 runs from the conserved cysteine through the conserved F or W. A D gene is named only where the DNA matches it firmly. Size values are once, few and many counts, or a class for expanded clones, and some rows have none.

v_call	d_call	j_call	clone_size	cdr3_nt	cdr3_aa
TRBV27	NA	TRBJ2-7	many	TGTGCCAGCAGTTTAGGGCAGGGGACCTACGAGCAGTACTTC	CASSLGQGTYEQYF
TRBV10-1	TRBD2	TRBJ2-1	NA	TGCGCCAGCAGGGCCTCGCGGGAGGGCCGGGGGGAGCAGCTCTTC	CASRASREGRGEQLF
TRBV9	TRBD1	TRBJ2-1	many	TGTGCCAGCAGCGAGGTGAGGACAGGGATCAATGAGCAGTTCTTC	CASSEVRTGINEQFF
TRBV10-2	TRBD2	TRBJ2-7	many	TGCGCCAGCAGGGGGACTAGCGGGAGCTCCTACGAGCAGTACTTC	CASRGTSGSSYEQYF
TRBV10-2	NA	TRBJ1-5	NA	TGCGCCAGCAGTGAGTCTACAGGTAATCAGCCCCAGCATTTT	CASSESTGNQPQHF
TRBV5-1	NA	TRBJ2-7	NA	TGCGCCAGCAGCTTGGGGGTCGGGTACTACGAGCAGTACTTC	CASSLGVGYYEQYF
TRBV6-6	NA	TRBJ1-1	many	TGTGCCAGCAGTTACCGGGTTCCTGAAGCTTTCTTT	CASSYRVPEAFF
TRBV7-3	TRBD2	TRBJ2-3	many	TGTGCCAGCAGTGAGCGGGGGGGAAGTCCAGATACGCAGTATTTT	CASSERGGSPDTQYF
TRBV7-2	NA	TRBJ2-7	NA	TGTGCCAGCAGCCACGGGGGTAGCTCCTACGAGCAGTACTTC	CASSHGGSSYEQYF
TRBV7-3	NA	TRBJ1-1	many	TGTGCCAGCAGCTTAGGGGGGAGCACTGAAGCTTTCTTT	CASSLGGSTEAFF
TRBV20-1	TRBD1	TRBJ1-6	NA	TGCAGTGCTAGGGGGACAGGGGAGATTTCACCCCTCCACTTT	CSARGTGEISPLHF
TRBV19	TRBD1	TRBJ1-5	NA	TGTGCCAGTGCAGGGGGCAGTCAGCCCCAGCATTTT	CASAGGSQPQHF
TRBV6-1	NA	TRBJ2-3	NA	TGTGCCAGCAGTGAAGGGCCGGTCGGGGACGATACGCAGTATTTT	CASSEGPVGDDTQYF
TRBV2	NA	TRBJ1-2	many	TGTGCCAGCAGTGAACCGACAGACCTCCTCTATGGCTACACCTTC	CASSEPTDLLYGYTF
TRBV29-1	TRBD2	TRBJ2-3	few	TGCAGCAGTTTCGGGACTAGCGGGGGGGGAGATACGCAGTATTTT	CSSFGTSGGGDTQYF
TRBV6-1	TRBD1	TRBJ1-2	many	TGTGCCAGCAGCCTGACAGGGGCTGGCTACACCTTC	CASSLTGAGYTF
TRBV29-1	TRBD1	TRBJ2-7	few	TGCAGCGTCGCCGGGACAGGGGCAAACGAGCAGTACTTC	CSVAGTGANEQYF
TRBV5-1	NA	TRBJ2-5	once	TGCGCCAGCAGCTTTGAAGAGACCCAGTACTTC	CASSFEETQYF
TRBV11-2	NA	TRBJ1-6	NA	TGTGCCAGCAGCACCCGGGACGGTCAGAATTCACCCCTCCACTTT	CASSTRDGQNSPLHF
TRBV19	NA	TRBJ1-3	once	TGTGCCAGTAACCGACAGAACTCTGGAAACACCATATATTTT	CASNRQNSGNTIYF
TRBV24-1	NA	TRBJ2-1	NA	TGTGCCACCAGTGACTCGGCCCCTCTGCCTCCCTACAATGAGCAGTTCTTC	CATSDSAPLPPYNEQFF
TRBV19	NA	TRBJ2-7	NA	TGTGCCAGTAGTATAGGTCAGGGCACATATTACGAGCAGTACTTC	CASSIGQGTYYEQYF
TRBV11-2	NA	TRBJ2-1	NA	TGTGCCAGCAGCGCCTTTCCCAGCTCCTACAATGAGCAGTTCTTC	CASSAFPSSYNEQFF
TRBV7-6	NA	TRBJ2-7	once	TGTGCCAGCAGCGCGGCAGGAACCTACGAGCAGTACTTC	CASSAAGTYEQYF
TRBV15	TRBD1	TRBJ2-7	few	TGTGCCACCAGTCCGGGACAGGGATCCTACGAGCAGTACTTC	CATSPGQGSYEQYF
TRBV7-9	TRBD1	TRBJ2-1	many	TGTGCCAGCAGCCTACAGGGGAATGAGCAGTTCTTC	CASSLQGNEQFF